This entry lists 22 T cell receptor beta chains sequenced from one sample in a study of OX40 agonist ivuxolimab in advanced cancers. Data came from immunoSEQ multiplex PCR; TCRdb stores just in-frame clones and leaves some out. The sample carries 55,000 to 70,000 clones, around four fifths recorded once. The source was CD4+ or CD8+ T cells sorted from blood, collected in a trial of the OX40 agonist ivuxolimab. These receptors were taken from an adult with an advanced solid tumor such as melanoma, head and neck, liver or kidney cancer.

In DNA form, the CDR3 reads TGTGCCAGCAGCTTGGGTCTACCTAGCTCAGATACGCAGTATTTT. Residues: CASSLGLPSSDTQYF. This sequence joins TRBV5-4 and TRBJ2-3; TRBD2 is a possible D gene (5 bases). The CDR3 sequence is 15 residues long. The germline V and J ends were trimmed by 0 bases and 4 bases, with 12 bases remaining between them. CDR1 and CDR2 from the germline V gene are SGHNT and YYREEE (reference sequence).

The V call is TRBV7-9, the J call TRBJ2-1, with D hard to call. V lost 1 base and J 5 bases, leaving 12 bases between the germline ends. The CDR3 length is 15 residues. CDR1 SEHNR and CDR2 FQNEAQ come from the germline V gene (reference sequence). The CDR3 loop reads CASSLDVATHNEQFF. CDR3 coding DNA: TGTGCCAGCAGCTTAGATGTAGCAACTCACAATGAGCAGTTCTTC.

The chain joins TRBV16 to TRBJ2-7; unclear D gene. The CDR3 has 13 amino acids. The V gene lost 3 bases and the J gene lost 4 bases, with 10 bases spanning the gap. The germline gives CDR1 KGHSY, CDR2 FQNENV. The CDR3 DNA sequence: TGTGCCAGCAGCCATTTGGCAAAATACGAGCAGTACTTC. It translates to CASSHLAKYEQYF.

This chain connects TRBV28 to TRBJ1-5; no clear D. This CDR3 has 15 residues. The germline V gene encodes CDR1 MDHEN and CDR2 SYDVKM. The V end lost 5 bases, the J end lost 2 bases, and 13 bases lay between the germline ends. The CDR3 sequence: CASSLSRGGNQPQHF. In DNA, the CDR3 is TGTGCCAGCAGTCTGAGTCGGGGAGGCAATCAGCCCCAGCATTTT.

This clone appeared once. The gene calls are TRBV5-1 and TRBJ2-2; no reliable D call. The germline V and J ends were trimmed by 0 bases and 7 bases, with 16 bases remaining between them. The CDR3 totals 16 residues. In germline, CDR1 is SGHRS, CDR2 YFSETQ. The DNA for the CDR3 is TGCGCCAGCAGCTTGGATGCGGCCCTCATTGGCGGGGAGCTGTTTTTT. It is translated as CASSLDAALIGGELFF.

The chain carries TRBV6-1 and TRBJ2-1; D ambiguous. This CDR3 spans 15 amino acids. In germline, CDR1 is MNHNS, CDR2 SASEGT. V dropped 2 bases and J dropped 5 bases, with 13 bases sitting between them. The CDR3 loop reads CASSEIRFGHNEQFF. CDR3 nucleotide sequence: TGTGCCAGCAGTGAAATCCGCTTTGGTCACAATGAGCAGTTCTTC.

The rearrangement links TRBV19 to TRBJ2-7, with 12 bases lining up with TRBD2. CDR3 length: 15 amino acids. V gave up 8 bases and J gave up 0 bases; unmatched junction bases: 5. CDR1 and CDR2 (germline): LNHDA, SQIVND (reference sequence). CDR3 coding DNA: TGTGCCAGTGGACTAGCGGGAAGGAGCTCCTACGAGCAGTACTTC. Amino acid sequence: CASGLAGRSSYEQYF.

The chain carries TRBV28 and TRBJ1-4, with D possibly TRBD1 on 5 matching bases. Looked up from germline, CDR1 is MDHEN and CDR2 is SYDVKM. The CDR3 length is 15 residues. Between the trimmed V and J ends, which lost 3 bases and 0 bases, there was a span of 8 bases. The CDR3, as DNA: TGTGCCAGCAGTTTGAGAGGGGCAACTAATGAAAAACTGTTTTTT. Translating it yields CASSLRGATNEKLFF.

The rearrangement links TRBV11-2 to TRBJ2-7; 7 bases match TRBD2. Germline loops: CDR1 SGHAT, CDR2 FQNNGV. The CDR3 length is 13 residues. The V segment lost 2 bases and the J segment 4 bases; nucleotides outside the gene matches: 2. The CDR3 sequence is CASSLREGYEQYF. Here the CDR3 DNA reads TGTGCCAGCAGCTTAAGGGAGGGGTACGAGCAGTACTTC.

The V gene is TRBV5-4, the J gene TRBJ2-3, with 11 bases identical to TRBD2. V gave up 4 bases and J gave up 4 bases; unmatched junction bases: 5. In germline, CDR1 is SGHNT, CDR2 YYREEE (reference sequence). CDR3 length: 15 amino acids. The CDR3 DNA reads TGTGCCAGCAGCCGGACTAGCGGGTTGGCAGATACGCAGTATTTT. This translates into CASSRTSGLADTQYF.

The J gene is TRBJ2-1, the V gene TRBV5-1; the match to TRBD2 covers 14 bases. The V and J ends lost 7 bases and 9 bases, in that order; junction bases with no gene match: 6. The CDR3 totals 14 residues. The germline CDR1 and CDR2 sequences are SGHRS and YFSETQ. CDR3 DNA sequence: TGCGCCAGCGGTGGGACTAGCGGGAGTAGTGAGCAGTTCTTC. Its protein product is CASGGTSGSSEQFF. Combining the CDR3 with reference TRBV5-1 and TRBJ2-1 gives the whole variable domain KAGVTQTPRYLIKTRGQQVTLSCSPISGHRSVSWYQQTPGQGLQFLFEYFSETQRNKGNFPGRFSGRQFSNSRSEMNVSTLELGDSALYLCASGGTSGSSEQFFGPGTRLTVL.

The genes are TRBV7-3 and TRBJ2-3; D is undetermined. Germline CDR1 is SGHTA and CDR2 is FQGTGA. V lost 3 bases to trimming and J lost 2 bases, with 12 bases between them. This CDR3 comprises 15 residues. The CDR3: CASSFRPTATDTQYF. DNA of the CDR3: TGTGCCAGCAGCTTCCGACCGACCGCCACAGATACGCAGTATTTT.

The rearrangement joins TRBV28 to TRBJ2-3; weak D call: TRBD1 (6 bases). The CDR3 runs to 12 residues. The ends were cut back, 7 bases at V and 5 bases at J, with 10 bases in the middle. Germline loops: CDR1 MDHEN, CDR2 SYDVKM. The CDR3 nucleotides read TGTGCCAGCAAGGGGGTAGAAGATACGCAGTATTTT. It translates to CASKGVEDTQYF.

The rearrangement joins TRBV12-5 to TRBJ2-7; D may be TRBD2 (5 bases). The CDR3 totals 13 residues. Germline CDR1 and CDR2: LGHNT and FRNRAP. The V gene lost 9 bases and the J gene lost 3 bases, with 15 bases spanning the gap. CDR3 nucleotide sequence: TGTGCTAGGGAGGAGGCCTTATACTACGAGCAGTACTTC. Translated: CAREEALYYEQYF.

The chain uses TRBV7-2 and TRBJ2-7; tentatively, D is TRBD1 or TRBD2 (5 bases each). The CDR3 spans 16 residues. The germline CDR1 and CDR2 sequences are SGHTA and FQGNSA. Trimming stripped 5 bases from V and 0 bases from J, with 17 bases between. CDR3 nucleotide sequence: TGTGCCAGCAGCCGTCAAACCGGGACGTACTCCTACGAGCAGTACTTC. Residues: CASSRQTGTYSYEQYF.

This clone was detected a few times. The chain recombines TRBV28 with TRBJ2-4, with TRBD1 matching 8 bases. Trimming at V came to 4 bases and at J to 10 bases, leaving 9 bases not matched to a gene. Germline CDR1 is MDHEN and CDR2 is SYDVKM. This CDR3 comprises 14 residues. The CDR3 DNA is TGTGCCAGCAGTTGGACAGGGAAGGCGAGGATTCAGTACTTC. Residues: CASSWTGKARIQYF.

The CDR3 sequence is CASSNSVGIQYF. The CDR3 region has the DNA TGTGCCAGCAGCAACTCCGTTGGCATTCAGTACTTC. The chain carries TRBV7-3 and TRBJ2-4; D is ambiguous. The CDR3 has 12 residues. Germline lookup yields CDR1 SGHTA and CDR2 FQGTGA. Trimming removed 5 bases from V and 9 bases from J, with 11 bases in between. Full variable domain (outside the CDR3, taken from reference TRBV7-3 and TRBJ2-4): GAGVSQTPSNKVTEKGKYVELRCDPISGHTALYWYRQSLGQGPEFLIYFQGTGAADDSGLPNDRFFAVRPEGSVSTLKIQRTERGDSAVYLCASSNSVGIQYFGAGTRLSVL.

V is TRBV4-2 and J is TRBJ2-6; D gene unclear. In germline, CDR1 is LGHNA, CDR2 YNFKEQ. The CDR3 is 16 residues long. Trimming removed 3 bases at V and 0 bases at J, with 9 bases between. The CDR3 spells CASSHEQSSGANVLTF. Written as DNA, the CDR3 is TGTGCCAGCAGCCATGAACAGAGCTCTGGGGCCAACGTCCTGACTTTC.

V is TRBV19 and J is TRBJ2-3; D gene uncertain. V was clipped by 3 bases and J by 0 bases, with 13 bases between them. Germline CDR1 reads LNHDA; CDR2 reads SQIVND (reference sequence). The CDR3 is made up of 16 amino acids. The CDR3 bases are TGTGCCAGTAGTATCCCTCAAGGCCTTAGCACAGATACGCAGTATTTT. Its translation is CASSIPQGLSTDTQYF.

This sequence joins TRBV5-6 and TRBJ2-5, with 7 positions matching TRBD2. Germline V gives CDR1 SGHDT, CDR2 YYEEEE. Germline trimming cut 1 base from V and 5 bases from J; bases unmatched to any gene: 2. The CDR3 consists of 13 residues. CDR3 coding DNA: TGTGCCAGCAGCTTGCAAGCGGGGGAGACCCAGTACTTC. The encoded protein is CASSLQAGETQYF.

This clone was seen more than once but under ten times. The V and J genes are TRBV11-3 and TRBJ2-5, with 8 bases matching TRBD2. Germline lookup yields CDR1 SGHNT and CDR2 YENEEA. CDR3 size: 14 residues. V shed 4 bases and J 3 bases; nucleotides not matched to a gene: 4. The CDR3 here is CASSSLAGKETQYF. CDR3 DNA: TGTGCCAGCAGCTCTCTAGCGGGTAAAGAGACCCAGTACTTC.

The chain links TRBV6-5 to TRBJ1-1; the D is unclear. The length of the CDR3 is 12 residues. Trimming stripped 6 bases from V and 2 bases from J, with 7 bases between. Germline V CDR1 and CDR2: MNHEY, SVGAGI. The CDR3 protein is CASRLGNTEAFF. The DNA for the CDR3 is TGTGCCAGCAGGTTGGGAAACACTGAAGCTTTCTTT.